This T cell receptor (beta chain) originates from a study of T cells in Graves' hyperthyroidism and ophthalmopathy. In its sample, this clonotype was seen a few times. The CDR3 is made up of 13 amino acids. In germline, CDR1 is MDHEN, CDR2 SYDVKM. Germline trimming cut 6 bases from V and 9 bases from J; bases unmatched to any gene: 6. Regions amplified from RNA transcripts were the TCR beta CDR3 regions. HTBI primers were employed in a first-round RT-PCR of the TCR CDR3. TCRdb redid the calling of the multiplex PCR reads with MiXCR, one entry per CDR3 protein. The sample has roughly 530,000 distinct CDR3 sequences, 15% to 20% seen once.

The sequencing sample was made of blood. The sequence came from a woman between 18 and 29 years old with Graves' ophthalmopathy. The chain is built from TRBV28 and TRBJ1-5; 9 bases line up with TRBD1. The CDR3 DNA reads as TGTGCCAGCAGGTCGGGACAGGGCCCGCCCCAGCATTTT. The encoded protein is CASRSGQGPPQHF.